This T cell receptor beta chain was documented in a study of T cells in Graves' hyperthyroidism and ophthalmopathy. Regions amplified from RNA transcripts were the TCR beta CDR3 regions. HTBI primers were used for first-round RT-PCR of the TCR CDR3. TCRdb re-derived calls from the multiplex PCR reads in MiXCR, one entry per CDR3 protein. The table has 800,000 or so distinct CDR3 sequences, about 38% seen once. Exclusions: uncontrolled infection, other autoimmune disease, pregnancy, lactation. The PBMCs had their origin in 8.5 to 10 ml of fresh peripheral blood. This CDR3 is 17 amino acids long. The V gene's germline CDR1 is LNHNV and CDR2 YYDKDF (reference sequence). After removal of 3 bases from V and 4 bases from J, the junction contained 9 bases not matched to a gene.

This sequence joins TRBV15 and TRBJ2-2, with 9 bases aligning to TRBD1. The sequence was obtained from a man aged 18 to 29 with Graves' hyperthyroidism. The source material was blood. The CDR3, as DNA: TGTGCCACCAGCAGCGACCCGGGACAGGGAATCACCGGGGAGCTGTTTTTT. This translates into CATSSDPGQGITGELFF. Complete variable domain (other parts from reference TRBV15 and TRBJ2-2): DAMVIQNPRYQVTQFGKPVTLSCSQTLNHNVMYWYQQKSSQAPKLLFHYYDKDFNNEADTPDNFQSRRPNTSFCFLDIRSPGLGDTAMYLCATSSDPGQGITGELFFGEGSRLTVL.